The table lists the clone carrying this T cell receptor (beta chain) with a few counts. Its specificity is not known. These data come from a study of T cell repertoires in cytomegalovirus infection. Overall study: Public TCR beta signatures were indicative of both CMV infection and a matching HLA type.

The CDR3 has 15 amino acids. V lost 6 bases, J lost 2 bases, and 7 bases stayed unmatched. Germline CDR1 LNHDA, CDR2 SQIVND (reference sequence). Study-level results: Identification of carriers of CMV plus the relevant HLA was achieved through cumulative public TCR beta family frequency.

TCRdb ran MiXCR on the reads and lists one entry per CDR3 protein. The sample holds tens of thousands of distinct CDR3 sequences; about 18% are singletons and the top ten take more than 25%. The rearrangement links TRBV19 to TRBJ2-1; 7 bases fit TRBD1. Sequences were derived from CD8+ T cells from cultured PBMCs, sampled from culture after CMV antigen stimulation. The TCR was taken from a human donor in good health (CMV status not recorded). Some clones in this sample may be carry-over from other donors' samples. The CDR3: CASSPTGTAYNEQFF. CDR3 sequence (DNA): TGTGCCAGTAGCCCAACTGGGACAGCCTACAATGAGCAGTTCTTC. The full variable domain, in which reference TRBV19 and TRBJ2-1 provide the parts outside the CDR3, is DGGITQSPKYLFRKEGQNVTLSCEQNLNHDAMYWYRQDPGQGLRLIYYSQIVNDFQKGDIAEGYSVSREKKESFPLTVTSAQKNPTAFYLCASSPTGTAYNEQFFGPGTRLTVL.